This paragraph reports one T cell receptor beta chain. Sequenced by immunoSEQ multiplex PCR; TCRdb stores in-frame clones only, minus some. The data show approximately 200,000 clones, with roughly 94% seen just once and 0.76% held by the top ten. The CDR3 sequence is 14 residues long. V was trimmed by 4 bases and J by 1 base, leaving 7 bases between them. The germline gives CDR1 SGHTA, CDR2 FQGTGA. This entry is derived from a study of blood T cell repertoires in COVID-19. The genes are TRBV7-3 and TRBJ2-2; D call uncertain. This sequence was found in a man aged 25-40 years with COVID-19, enrolled during active disease. Source material: peripheral blood. The CDR3 region is CASSSSGNTGELFF. The DNA of the CDR3 is TGTGCCAGCAGCTCCTCCGGGAACACCGGGGAGCTGTTTTTT. The full variable domain, its missing parts supplied by reference TRBV7-3 and TRBJ2-2, is GAGVSQTPSNKVTEKGKYVELRCDPISGHTALYWYRQSLGQGPEFLIYFQGTGAADDSGLPNDRFFAVRPEGSVSTLKIQRTERGDSAVYLCASSSSGNTGELFFGEGSRLTVL.